Presented here are 11 T cell receptor beta chains from one specimen sequenced in a study of T cells after posttransplantation cyclophosphamide (TCRdb year 2016). Library construction relied on the immunoSEQ multiplex PCR assay. This is the immuneACCESS table as TCRdb keeps it, with only in-frame sequences that have V and J called. A part of the clones is gone; compared with another copy, unresolved V genes explain less than half, and the rest is unexplained. In this sample the table shows roughly 30,000 clones, under 95% of which occur a single time. Together, the top ten hold roughly 0.22% of the sample. To count as naive, T cells had to be viable CD3+CD4+ or CD3+CD8+ cells with a CCR7+CD45RA+CD45RO-CD95-CD27+CD28+ profile. The sequencing sample was made of naive CD4+ T cells sorted from PBMCs. The source of these receptors is an older woman in good health, CMV-negative, and a related stem cell transplant donor.

The rearrangement joins TRBV15 to TRBJ2-7, with D possibly matching TRBD1 (5 bases). V was trimmed by 0 bases and J by 2 bases, leaving 14 bases between them. CDR1 LNHNV and CDR2 YYDKDF come from the germline V gene (reference sequence). CDR3 length: 16 amino acids. The CDR3 nucleotides read TGTGCCACCAGCAGAGATCTCGACAGAATCACCTACGAGCAGTACTTC. It translates to CATSRDLDRITYEQYF.

In DNA form, the CDR3 reads TGTGCTATCACCCCGGGGGGCCGCACAGATACGCAGTATTTT. It is translated as CAITPGGRTDTQYF. This rearrangement joins TRBV28 to TRBJ2-3, with D tentatively TRBD2 (7 bases). The germline V gene has CDR1 MDHEN and CDR2 SYDVKM. The CDR3 consists of 14 residues.

This clone has a handful of counts. This chain uses TRBV28 with TRBJ2-6; possible D gene TRBD2, 5 bases. CDR1 and CDR2 from the germline V gene are MDHEN and SYDVKM. The CDR3 has 16 residues. Trimming left V 4 bases short and J 4 bases short, with 14 bases between. The CDR3 nucleotides read TGTGCCAGCAGTTCCCCCCGGACGGGGGGGGCCAACGTCCTGACTTTC. This translates into CASSSPRTGGANVLTF.

The V gene is TRBV6-1, the J gene TRBJ2-1, with 14 bases fitting TRBD2. The CDR3 contains 15 residues. Trimming took 3 bases from V and 8 from J; bases not matched to a gene: 3. Germline V lookup: CDR1 MNHNS, CDR2 SASEGT. The CDR3 DNA is TGTGCCAGCAGTGAGCTGACTAGCGGGGGGGATGAGCAGTTCTTC. Translation gives CASSELTSGGDEQFF.

The CDR3 spells CASSKADGGGHGYTF. DNA of the CDR3: TGTGCCAGCAGCAAAGCCGATGGAGGGGGCCATGGCTACACCTTC. This rearrangement joins TRBV28 to TRBJ1-2; 7 bases match TRBD1. The germline gives CDR1 MDHEN, CDR2 SYDVKM. The CDR3 runs to 15 residues. The V gene end was trimmed by 6 bases and the J gene end by 6 bases; junction bases not matched to a gene: 13.

This chain uses TRBV5-1 with TRBJ2-2, with D perhaps TRBD1 (5 bases). The CDR3 contains 16 residues. V was clipped by 0 bases and J by 4 bases, with 13 bases between them. The germline CDR1 and CDR2 sequences are SGHRS and YFSETQ. The CDR3 region has the DNA TGCGCCAGCAGCTTGGCCGTCAGGGCCTCCACCGGGGAGCTGTTTTTT. Translated: CASSLAVRASTGELFF. Supplemented by reference TRBV5-1 and TRBJ2-2, the full variable domain reads KAGVTQTPRYLIKTRGQQVTLSCSPISGHRSVSWYQQTPGQGLQFLFEYFSETQRNKGNFPGRFSGRQFSNSRSEMNVSTLELGDSALYLCASSLAVRASTGELFFGEGSRLTVL.

The chain employs TRBV9 and TRBJ2-5; 14 bases fit TRBD2. CDR3 length: 17 residues. Germline CDR1 and CDR2: SGDLS and YYNGEE. V was pared by 3 bases and J by 3 bases, with 7 bases of the junction left unmatched. The CDR3 loop reads CASSAHPGLAGEETQYF. The CDR3 DNA is TGTGCCAGCAGCGCACACCCGGGACTAGCGGGAGAAGAGACCCAGTACTTC.

The chain carries TRBV9 and TRBJ2-2; 8 nucleotides match TRBD2. Germline lookup yields CDR1 SGDLS and CDR2 YYNGEE. The CDR3 covers 16 residues. V gave up 0 bases and J gave up 2 bases; unmatched junction bases: 3. The CDR3 here is CASSVDSGANTGELFF. Here the CDR3 DNA reads TGTGCCAGCAGCGTAGATAGCGGGGCTAACACCGGGGAGCTGTTTTTT.

V usage is TRBV7-2 and J usage is TRBJ1-2; TRBD1 agrees at 8 bases. Per the germline V gene, CDR1 is SGHTA and CDR2 is FQGNSA. The CDR3 loop spans 13 amino acids. V was clipped by 5 bases and J by 8 bases; unmatched bases: 7. The CDR3 spells CASSPNRGNGYTF. In DNA form, the CDR3 reads TGTGCCAGCAGCCCAAACAGGGGGAACGGCTACACCTTC.

This clone was detected a few times. The V and J genes are TRBV11-2 and TRBJ2-5; 9 nucleotides agree with TRBD1. The germline V gene encodes CDR1 SGHAT and CDR2 FQNNGV. V gave up 5 bases and J gave up 7 bases; unmatched junction bases: 11. This CDR3 is built from 15 residues. Here the CDR3 reads CASSPGQGTDGTQYF. The CDR3 bases are TGTGCCAGCAGCCCGGGACAGGGAACAGATGGGACCCAGTACTTC.

This chain uses TRBV18 with TRBJ1-5; a weak D match, TRBD1 (6 bases). Per germline, CDR1 KGHSH and CDR2 LQKENI. CDR3 length equals 15 residues. V lost 1 base and J lost 4, with 11 bases in between. This CDR3 reads CASSPRVQGNQPQHF. CDR3 DNA: TGTGCCAGCTCACCACGGGTTCAGGGGAATCAGCCCCAGCATTTT. Using reference TRBV18 and TRBJ1-5 for the parts outside the CDR3, the full variable domain is NAGVMQNPRHLVRRRGQEARLRCSPMKGHSHVYWYRQLPEEGLKFMVYLQKENIIDESGMPKERFSAEFPKEGPSILRIQQVVRGDSAAYFCASSPRVQGNQPQHFGDGTRLSIL.